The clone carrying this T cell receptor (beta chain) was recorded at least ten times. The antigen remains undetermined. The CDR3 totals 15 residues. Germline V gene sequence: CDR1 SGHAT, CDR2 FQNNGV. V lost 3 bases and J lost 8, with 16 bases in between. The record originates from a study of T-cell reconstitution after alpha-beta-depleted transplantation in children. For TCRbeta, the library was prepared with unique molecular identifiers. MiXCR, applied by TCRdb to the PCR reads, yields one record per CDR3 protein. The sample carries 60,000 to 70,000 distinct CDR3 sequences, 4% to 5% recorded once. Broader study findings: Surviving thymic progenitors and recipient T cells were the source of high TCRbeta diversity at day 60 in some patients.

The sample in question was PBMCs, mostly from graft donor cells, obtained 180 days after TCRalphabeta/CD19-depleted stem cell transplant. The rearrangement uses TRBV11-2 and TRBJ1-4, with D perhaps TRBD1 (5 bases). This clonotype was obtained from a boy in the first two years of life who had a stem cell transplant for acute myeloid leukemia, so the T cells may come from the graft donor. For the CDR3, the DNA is TGTGCCAGCAGCTTCGGGGGGAGAATTGGGGAAAAACTGTTTTTT. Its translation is CASSFGGRIGEKLFF.